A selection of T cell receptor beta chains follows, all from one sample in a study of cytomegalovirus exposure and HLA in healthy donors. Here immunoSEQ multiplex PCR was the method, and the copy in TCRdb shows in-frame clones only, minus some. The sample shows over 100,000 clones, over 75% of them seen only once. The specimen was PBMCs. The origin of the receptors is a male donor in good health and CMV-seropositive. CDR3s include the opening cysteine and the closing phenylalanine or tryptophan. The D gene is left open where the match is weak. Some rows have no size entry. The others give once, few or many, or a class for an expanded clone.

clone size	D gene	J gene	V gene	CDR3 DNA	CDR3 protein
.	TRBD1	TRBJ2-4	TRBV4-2	TGTGCCAGCAGAGCCCTGGGACAGGGTTCGGAGCTAGCCAAAAACATTCAGTACTTC	CASRALGQGSELAKNIQYF
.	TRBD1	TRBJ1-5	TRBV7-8	TGTGCCAGCAGCTCCGAATCCGGGACAGGGGCCCGCAATCAGCCCCAGCATTTT	CASSSESGTGARNQPQHF
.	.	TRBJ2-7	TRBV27	TGTGCCAGCAGTTTGGGGAGACTGGGTTCCTACGAGCAGTACTTC	CASSLGRLGSYEQYF
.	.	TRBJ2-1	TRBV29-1	TGCAGCGCGCCCCAGGGGATTGGGCAGTTCTTC	CSAPQGIGQFF
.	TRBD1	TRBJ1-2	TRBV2	TGTGCCAGCAGTGAACAGGGGGCGAACTATGGCTACACCTTC	CASSEQGANYGYTF
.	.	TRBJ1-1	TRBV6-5	TGTGCCAGCAGAGGGGTGGGGTACACTGAAGCTTTCTTT	CASRGVGYTEAFF
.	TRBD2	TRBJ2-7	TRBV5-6	TGTGCCAGCAGCCCGGGACTAGCGGTCTCCTACGAGCAGTACTTC	CASSPGLAVSYEQYF
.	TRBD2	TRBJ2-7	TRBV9	TGTGCCAGCAGCCGGAGCGGGGGTTACGAGCAGTACTTC	CASSRSGGYEQYF
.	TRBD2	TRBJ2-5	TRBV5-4	TGTGCCAGCAGCTTGAAGCGGGATGGGGAGACCCAGTACTTC	CASSLKRDGETQYF
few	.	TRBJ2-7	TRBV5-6	TGTGCCAGCAGCTTGGGGGGGCAGGGTTCCCCAGAACTCTACGAGCAGTACTTC	CASSLGGQGSPELYEQYF
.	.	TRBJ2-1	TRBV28	TGTGCCAGCCATTTACAGGGTAAGGAGAATGAGCAGTTCTTC	CASHLQGKENEQFF
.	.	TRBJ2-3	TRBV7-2	TGTGCCAGCAGCTCGACAGATACGCAGTATTTT	CASSSTDTQYF
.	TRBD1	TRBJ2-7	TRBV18	TGTGCCAGCTCACTTCAGCCGGGACAGGGTGGGCACGAGCAGTACTTC	CASSLQPGQGGHEQYF
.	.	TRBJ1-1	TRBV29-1	TGCAGCGCCCGAGTCCACACTGAAGCTTTCTTT	CSARVHTEAFF
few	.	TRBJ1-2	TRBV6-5	TGTGCCAGCGCCGTAAGCAGCAACTATGGCCACACCTTC	CASAVSSNYGHTF
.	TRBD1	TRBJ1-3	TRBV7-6	TGTGCCAGCAGCTTAGTCCAGGACAGGACTGGAAACACCATATATTTT	CASSLVQDRTGNTIYF
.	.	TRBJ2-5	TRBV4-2	TGTGCCAGCAGCCAATCCCAAGGAGCGACGGAGACCCAGTACTTC	CASSQSQGATETQYF
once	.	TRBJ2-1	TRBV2	TGTGCCAGCGTACTCTACAATGAGCAGTTCTTC	CASVLYNEQFF
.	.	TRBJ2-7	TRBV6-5	TGTGCCAGCAGCCCCAGTTCCTACGAGCAGTACTTC	CASSPSSYEQYF
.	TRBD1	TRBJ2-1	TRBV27	TGTGCCAGCAGTTTAGGTATAGGGACAGCGTACAATGAGCAGTTCTTC	CASSLGIGTAYNEQFF
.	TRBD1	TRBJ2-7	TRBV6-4	TGTGCCAGCAGTGCTCGGACAGGGTGGACCTACGAGCAGTACTTC	CASSARTGWTYEQYF
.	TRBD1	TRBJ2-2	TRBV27	TGTGCCAGCAGTCCGGGACAGGGGGCCGGGGAGCTGTTTTTT	CASSPGQGAGELFF
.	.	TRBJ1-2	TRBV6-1	TGTGCCAGCAGTCGGGACATTAACTATGGCTACACCTTC	CASSRDINYGYTF
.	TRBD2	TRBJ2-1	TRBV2	TGTGCCAGCACTGACGGGACTAGCGGGAGGAATGAGCAGTTCTTC	CASTDGTSGRNEQFF
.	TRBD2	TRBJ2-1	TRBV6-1	TGTGCCAGCAGTGAAAGGGCTAGCGGGGACTACAATGAGCAGTTCTTC	CASSERASGDYNEQFF
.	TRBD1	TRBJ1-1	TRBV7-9	TGTGCCAGCAGCGCAGGACAGGTGGAAGCTTTCTTT	CASSAGQVEAFF
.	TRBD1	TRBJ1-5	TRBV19	TGTGCCAGTAGCTACCTTGCAGGGGGCGATCAGCCCCAGCATTTT	CASSYLAGGDQPQHF
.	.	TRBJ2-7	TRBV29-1	TGCAGCGTTGGCAGCTCCTACGAGCAGTACTTC	CSVGSSYEQYF
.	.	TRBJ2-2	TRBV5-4	TGTGCCAGCAGCTACGGGGCGAACACCGGGGAGCTGTTTTTT	CASSYGANTGELFF
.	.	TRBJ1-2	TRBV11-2	TGTGCCAGCAGCCCCGTGGAGGGTTGGGGCTACACCTTC	CASSPVEGWGYTF
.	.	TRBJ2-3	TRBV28	TGTGCCTTAGGGGCCATGGGGGGGCTCGTTGTAACAGATACGCAGTATTTT	CALGAMGGLVVTDTQYF
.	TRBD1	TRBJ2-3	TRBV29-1	TGCAGCGTCAGGCGGGGACAGGGATTTAATACGCAGTATTTT	CSVRRGQGFNTQYF
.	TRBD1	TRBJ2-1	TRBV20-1	TGCAGTGCGACAGGGCCCAATGAGCAGTTCTTC	CSATGPNEQFF
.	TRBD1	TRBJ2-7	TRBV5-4	TGTGCCAGCAGTGCCGGGACAGGCTTAGAAGAGCAGTACTTC	CASSAGTGLEEQYF
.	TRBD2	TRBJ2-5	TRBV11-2	TGTGCCAGCAGCTTAGGGCTAGCGGAGGAGACCCAGTACTTC	CASSLGLAEETQYF
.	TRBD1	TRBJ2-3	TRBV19	TGTGCCAGTAGTATAGTCAACAGGGGGACAACAGATACGCAGTATTTT	CASSIVNRGTTDTQYF
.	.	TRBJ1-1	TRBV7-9	TGTTCCAGCAGTTTGTTAGGGGGGGGAATGAACACTGAAGCTTTCTTT	CSSSLLGGGMNTEAFF
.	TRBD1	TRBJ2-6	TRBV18	TGTGCCAGCTCACCACCGGCAGGGGGCCCTCATCCTCCTTCTGGGGCCAACGTCCTGACTTTC	CASSPPAGGPHPPSGANVLTF
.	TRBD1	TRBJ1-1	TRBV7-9	TGTTCCAGCAGTCCCACAGGGGACACTGAAGCTTTCTTT	CSSSPTGDTEAFF
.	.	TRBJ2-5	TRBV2	TGTGCCAGCAGTGAACTGGGCGAGACCCAGTACTTC	CASSELGETQYF
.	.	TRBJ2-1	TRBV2	TGTGCCAGCAGCGACGGACAGGGAGGGGACAATGAGCAGTTCTTC	CASSDGQGGDNEQFF